This T cell receptor (beta chain) was captured in a study of blood T cells in healthy people across ages. Overall study: For every two T cells, template switching captured about one barcoded beta molecule. General observations from the study: In the absence of known donor CMV status, changes in expanded clonotypes were possibly confounded.

This clonotype occurred a few times. Its specificity is not known. Next came a second PCR, run for 7 to 11 cycles, which used a sample-barcoded 5' primer along with a J-beta primer mix. Each cDNA molecule carried a tag from a template-switch adaptor that contained 12 random nucleotides. Researchers report that each sample yielded at least 2.5 million CDR3-containing paired-end reads. In TCRdb, the 5' RACE reads were re-called with MiXCR into one record per CDR3 protein. The data contain 1.5 million to 2 million distinct CDR3 sequences, about 50% of them singletons. The sequenced material came from blood. The TCR originated in a woman in her thirties or forties in good health.

This chain's CDR3 is CATMGQGSYNEQFF. The DNA of the CDR3 is TGTGCCACCATGGGACAGGGCTCCTACAATGAGCAGTTCTTC. The chain carries TRBV24-1 and TRBJ2-1, with TRBD1 matching 9 bases. Germline V lookup: CDR1 KGHDR, CDR2 SFDVKD. The V gene end was trimmed by 8 bases and the J gene end by 0 bases; junction bases not matched to a gene: 1. The CDR3 spans 14 residues.